This entry concerns a single T cell receptor beta chain. The antigen is unknown. A J-beta primer mix and a sample-barcoded 5' primer were used in a second PCR of roughly 6 to 11 cycles. Via MiXCR, TCRdb re-called the 5' RACE reads, giving one row per CDR3 protein. The sample contains about 1.4 million distinct CDR3 sequences, roughly 60% of which appear only once. The data derive from a study of blood T cells in healthy people across ages. Donors were systemically healthy Caucasian individuals from Russia aged 6 to 90 years. Study-wide findings and caveats: Comparison with aged donors showed that long-lived donors had more naive CD4+ cells and higher diversity. TCR beta diversity was tightly associated with the proportion of naive T cells.

Germline CDR1 is SGDLS and CDR2 is YYNGEE. This CDR3 contains 13 residues. V gave up 1 base and J gave up 0 bases, with 1 base separating them. The TCR was taken from a man aged 18 to 29 in good health. This chain links TRBV9 with TRBJ2-2; D gene uncertain. Sequenced input: blood. The CDR3 nucleotides are TGTGCCAGCAGCGTAACGAACACCGGGGAGCTGTTTTTT. Translating gives CASSVTNTGELFF.